This record looks at one TCR beta chain sequence and its context. Profiling relied on immunoSEQ multiplex PCR, and the TCRdb table lists in-frame clones only, not all of them. The table has tens of thousands of clones, 75% to 85% seen once; the top ten hold over 4.5%. The germline gives CDR1 SGHNT, CDR2 YYREEE (reference sequence). The ends lost 0 bases at V and 3 bases at J; junction bases unmatched: 1. This CDR3 is 15 amino acids long. These data come from a study of control samples from healthy donors and cancer patients. The chain is built from TRBV5-4 and TRBJ2-3, with 10 bases that match TRBD1. The specimen was blood. The sequence was collected from a man aged 40-55 years in good health. CDR3 sequence: CASSLGTGGTDTQYF. CDR3 DNA: TGTGCCAGCAGCTTGGGGACAGGGGGGACAGATACGCAGTATTTT.